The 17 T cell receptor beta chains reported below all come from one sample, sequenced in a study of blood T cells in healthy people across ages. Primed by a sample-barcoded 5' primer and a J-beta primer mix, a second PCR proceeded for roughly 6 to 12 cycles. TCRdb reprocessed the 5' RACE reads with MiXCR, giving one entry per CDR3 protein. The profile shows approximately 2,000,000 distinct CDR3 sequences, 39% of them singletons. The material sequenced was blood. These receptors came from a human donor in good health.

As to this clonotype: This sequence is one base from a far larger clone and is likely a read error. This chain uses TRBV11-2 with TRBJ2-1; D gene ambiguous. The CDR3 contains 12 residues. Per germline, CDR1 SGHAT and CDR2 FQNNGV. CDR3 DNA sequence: TGTGCCAGCGGCTTAGTAGGGAATGAGCAGTTCTTC. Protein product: CASGLVGNEQFF.

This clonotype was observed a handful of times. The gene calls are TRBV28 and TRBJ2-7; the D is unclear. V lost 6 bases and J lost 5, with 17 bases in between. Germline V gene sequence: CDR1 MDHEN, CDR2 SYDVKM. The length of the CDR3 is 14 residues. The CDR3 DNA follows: TGTGCCAGCAGCCTTGGCACCCTACCTAACGAGCAGTACTTC. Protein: CASSLGTLPNEQYF. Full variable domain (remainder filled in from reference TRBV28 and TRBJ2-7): DVKVTQSSRYLVKRTGEKVFLECVQDMDHENMFWYRQDPGLGLRLIYFSYDVKMKEKGDIPEGYSVSREKKERFSLILESASTNQTSMYLCASSLGTLPNEQYFGPGTRLTVT.

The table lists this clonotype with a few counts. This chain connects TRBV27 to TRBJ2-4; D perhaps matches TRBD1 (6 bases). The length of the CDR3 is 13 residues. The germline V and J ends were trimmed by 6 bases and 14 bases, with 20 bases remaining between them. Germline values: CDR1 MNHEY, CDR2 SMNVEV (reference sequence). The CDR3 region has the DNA TGTGCCAGCAGACCCCAGTCGACAGCAGGGGAGTACTTC. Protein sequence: CASRPQSTAGEYF.

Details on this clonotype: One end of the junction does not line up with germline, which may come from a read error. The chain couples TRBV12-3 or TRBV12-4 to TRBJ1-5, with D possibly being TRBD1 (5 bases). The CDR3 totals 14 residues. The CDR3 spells CASNDGHSDQPQHF. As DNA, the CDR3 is TGTGCCAGCAATGACGGACATAGCGATCAGCCCCAGCATTTT.

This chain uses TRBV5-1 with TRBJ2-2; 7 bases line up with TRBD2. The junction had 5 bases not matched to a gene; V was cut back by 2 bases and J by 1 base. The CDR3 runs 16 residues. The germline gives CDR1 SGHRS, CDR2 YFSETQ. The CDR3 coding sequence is TGCGCCAGCAGCTTTGGAGCGGGGATGAACACCGGGGAGCTGTTTTTT. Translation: CASSFGAGMNTGELFF.

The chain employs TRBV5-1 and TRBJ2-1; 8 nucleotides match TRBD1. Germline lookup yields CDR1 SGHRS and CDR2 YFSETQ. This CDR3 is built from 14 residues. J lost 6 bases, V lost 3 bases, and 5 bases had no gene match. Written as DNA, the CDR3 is TGCGCCAGCAGCTCCCAGGGGGCCTGCAATGAGCAGTTCTTC. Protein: CASSSQGACNEQFF.

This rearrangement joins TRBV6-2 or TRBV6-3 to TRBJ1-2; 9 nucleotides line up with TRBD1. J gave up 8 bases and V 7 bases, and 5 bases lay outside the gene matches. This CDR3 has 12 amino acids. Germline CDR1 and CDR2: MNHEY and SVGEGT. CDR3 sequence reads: CASTGTGTGYTF. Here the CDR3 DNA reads TGTGCCAGCACCGGGACAGGGACCGGCTACACCTTC.

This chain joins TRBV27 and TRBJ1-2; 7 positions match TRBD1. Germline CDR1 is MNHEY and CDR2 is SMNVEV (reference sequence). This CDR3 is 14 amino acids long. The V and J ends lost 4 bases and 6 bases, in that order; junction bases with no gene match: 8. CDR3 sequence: CASSSLRGGDGYTF. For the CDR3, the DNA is TGTGCCAGCAGTTCCCTCAGGGGGGGCGATGGCTACACCTTC.

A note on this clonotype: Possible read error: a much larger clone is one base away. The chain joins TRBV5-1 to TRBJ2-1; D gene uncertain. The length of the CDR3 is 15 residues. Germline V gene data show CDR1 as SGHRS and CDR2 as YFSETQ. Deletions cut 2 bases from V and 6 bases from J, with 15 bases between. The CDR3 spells CASSFEPESGNEQFF. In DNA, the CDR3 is TGCGCCAGCAGCTTCGAGCCCGAATCCGGCAATGAGCAGTTCTTC.

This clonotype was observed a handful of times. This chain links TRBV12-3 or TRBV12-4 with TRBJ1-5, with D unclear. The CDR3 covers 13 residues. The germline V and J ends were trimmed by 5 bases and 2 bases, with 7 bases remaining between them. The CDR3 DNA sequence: TGTGCCAGCAGTACAGTGGGCAATCAGCCCCAGCATTTT. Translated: CASSTVGNQPQHF.

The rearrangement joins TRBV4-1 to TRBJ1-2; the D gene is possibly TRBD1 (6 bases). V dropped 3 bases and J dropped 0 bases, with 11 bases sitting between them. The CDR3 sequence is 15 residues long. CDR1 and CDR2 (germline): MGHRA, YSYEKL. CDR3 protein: CASSHTGNSNYGYTF. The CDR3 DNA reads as TGCGCCAGCAGCCATACAGGGAACTCTAACTATGGCTACACCTTC.

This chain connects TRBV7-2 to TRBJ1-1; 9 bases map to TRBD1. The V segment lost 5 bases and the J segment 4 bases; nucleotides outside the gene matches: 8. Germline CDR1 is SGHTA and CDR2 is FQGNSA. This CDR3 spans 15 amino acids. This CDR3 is CASSHTGGAGTEAFF. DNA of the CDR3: TGTGCCAGCAGCCACACAGGGGGCGCGGGCACTGAAGCTTTCTTT.

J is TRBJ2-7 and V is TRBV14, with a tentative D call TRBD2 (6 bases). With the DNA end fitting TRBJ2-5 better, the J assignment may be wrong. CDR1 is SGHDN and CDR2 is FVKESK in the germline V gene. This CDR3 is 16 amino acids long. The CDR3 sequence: CASSQKGRGVLETQYF. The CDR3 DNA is TGTGCCAGCAGCCAAAAGGGGCGGGGTGTCCTGGAGACCCAGTACTTC.

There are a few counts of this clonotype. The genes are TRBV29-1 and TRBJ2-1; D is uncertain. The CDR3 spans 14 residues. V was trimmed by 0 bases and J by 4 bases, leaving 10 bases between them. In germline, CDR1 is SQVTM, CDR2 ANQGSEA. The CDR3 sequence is CSVEDPARYNEQFF. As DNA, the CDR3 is TGCAGCGTTGAAGATCCGGCAAGGTACAATGAGCAGTTCTTC.

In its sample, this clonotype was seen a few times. CDR3 sequence (DNA): TGTGCCAGTCACCCTCTCACAGGGGGGCATGGCTACACCTTC. It specifies CASHPLTGGHGYTF. V usage is TRBV27 and J usage is TRBJ1-2; 8 bases match TRBD1. V trimming: 9 bases; J trimming: 6 bases; junction bases outside the gene matches: 12. Germline V lookup: CDR1 MNHEY, CDR2 SMNVEV (reference sequence). The CDR3 is 14 residues long.

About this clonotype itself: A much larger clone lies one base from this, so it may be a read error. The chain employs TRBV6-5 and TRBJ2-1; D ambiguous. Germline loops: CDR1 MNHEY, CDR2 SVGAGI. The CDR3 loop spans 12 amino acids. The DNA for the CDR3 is TGTGCCGGCAGTTATTCGGCTACTGAGCAGTTCTTC. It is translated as CAGSYSATEQFF.

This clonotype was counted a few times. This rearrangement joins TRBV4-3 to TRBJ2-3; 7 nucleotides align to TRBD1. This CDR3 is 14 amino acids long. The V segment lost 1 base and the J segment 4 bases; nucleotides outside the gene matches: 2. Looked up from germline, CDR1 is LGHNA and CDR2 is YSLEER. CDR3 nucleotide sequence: TGCGCCAGCAGCCAAGTAACAGGGGCAGATACGCAGTATTTT. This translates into CASSQVTGADTQYF.